This T cell receptor (beta chain) was found in a study of blood T cell repertoires in COVID-19. The overall study: Acute and convalescent COVID-19 samples came from the United States, Italy and Spain. Sources were T cells, B-cell-depleted T cells, or PBMCs; the material itself was cDNA or gDNA.

Germline V gene sequence: CDR1 SGHTA, CDR2 FQGNSA. The trim removed 6 bases at V and 5 bases at J, leaving 4 bases unmatched. CDR3 size: 13 residues. As originally analysed: Estimation of nucleated cell counts relied on the amplification of reference gene primers. TCRdb's table, derived via immunoSEQ multiplex PCR, lists solely in-frame clones and lacks some. Clonal size and the V and J genes are those of that table, whereas D and trimming came from the DNA. Altogether under 250,000 clones are present, 70% to 90% being singletons, with the ten largest covering roughly 6%. Patients from Seattle were sampled longitudinally, starting during active infection.

The TCR originated in a woman between 25 and 40 years old with COVID-19, enrolled during active disease. The V and J genes are TRBV7-2 and TRBJ2-5, with TRBD2 matching over 9 bases. The source material was peripheral blood. The CDR3: CASRIAGEETQYF. DNA for the CDR3: TGTGCCAGCAGAATAGCGGGAGAGGAGACCCAGTACTTC.